This T cell receptor beta chain was sequenced during a study of CD8+ T cells in alopecia areata. Study-wide background: Tofacitinib ran for 6 to 18 months before 6 months off drug. Scoring of treated patients' severity used the percentage of affected scalp area.

RNA was extracted and reverse transcribed into cDNA as the sequencing template. The method was immunoSEQ multiplex PCR; TCRdb's version includes in-frame clones alone and lacks a portion of them. Of about 210,000 clones listed, 64% are singletons. Treatment: oral pan-JAK inhibitor, 5-10 mg twice daily. The ends lost 4 bases at V and 7 bases at J; junction bases unmatched: 9. Germline assignment: CDR1 MDHEN and CDR2 SYDVKM. The CDR3 consists of 15 residues. Sequencing used CD4+ T cells sorted from blood, obtained at week 4, from a patient treated with tofacitinib. The rearrangement uses TRBV28 and TRBJ1-4; 7 positions match TRBD1. The receptor's source is a human donor with alopecia areata. CDR3 loop: CASSSLTGSGEKLFF. The CDR3 DNA is TGTGCCAGCAGTTCCCTGACAGGGAGTGGTGAAAAACTGTTTTTT.